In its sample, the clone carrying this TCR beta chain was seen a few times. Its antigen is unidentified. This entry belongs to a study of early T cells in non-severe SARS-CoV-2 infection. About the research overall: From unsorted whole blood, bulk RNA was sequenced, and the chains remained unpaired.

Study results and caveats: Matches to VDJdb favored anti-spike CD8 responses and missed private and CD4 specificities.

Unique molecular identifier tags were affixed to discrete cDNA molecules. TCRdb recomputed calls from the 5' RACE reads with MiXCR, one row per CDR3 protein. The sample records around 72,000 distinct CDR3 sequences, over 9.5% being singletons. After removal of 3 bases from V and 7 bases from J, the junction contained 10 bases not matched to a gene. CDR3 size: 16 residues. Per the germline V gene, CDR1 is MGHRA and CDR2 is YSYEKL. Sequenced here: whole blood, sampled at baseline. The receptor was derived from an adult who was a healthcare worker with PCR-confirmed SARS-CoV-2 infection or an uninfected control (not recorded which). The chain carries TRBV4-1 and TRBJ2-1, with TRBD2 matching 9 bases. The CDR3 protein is CASSHIAGARLNEQFF. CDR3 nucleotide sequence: TGCGCCAGCAGCCACATAGCGGGGGCCCGGTTGAATGAGCAGTTCTTC.